The rows below give T cell receptor beta chains drawn from one sample of a study of CD8 T cells in ankylosing spondylitis. MiXCR, applied by TCRdb to the 5' RACE reads, yields one record per CDR3 protein. The data contain some 270,000 distinct CDR3 sequences, roughly 32% of them singletons. Sequencing used blood, either unsorted or a sorted T cell fraction (not recorded which). The receptors come from a male donor with ankylosing spondylitis or in good health (not recorded which). The CDR3 runs from the conserved cysteine through the conserved F or W. The order of the fields is clone size, D gene, V gene, J gene, CDR3 DNA, CDR3 protein. A D gene is named only where the DNA matches it firmly. Clone size, where shown, is once, few, many, or a class for clones that have expanded.

clone size: many; D gene: -; V gene: TRBV7-8; J gene: TRBJ2-5; CDR3 DNA: TGTGCCAGCACCATGCAACTACAAGAGACCCAGTACTTC; CDR3 protein: CASTMQLQETQYF
clone size: -; D gene: TRBD2; V gene: TRBV7-2; J gene: TRBJ2-1; CDR3 DNA: TGTGCCAGCAGCCTCAGGACTAGCGGGGGGGTCGATGAGCAGTTCTTC; CDR3 protein: CASSLRTSGGVDEQFF
clone size: -; D gene: -; V gene: TRBV4-2; J gene: TRBJ1-1; CDR3 DNA: TGTGCCAGCAGCCAATTCCTGAGTCCTTTGGAGAACACTGAAGCTTTCTTT; CDR3 protein: CASSQFLSPLENTEAFF
clone size: -; D gene: -; V gene: TRBV10-3; J gene: TRBJ2-4; CDR3 DNA: TGTGCCATCAGTGAGCTTGAATCCCTTGGGGGCAAAAACATTCAGTACTTC; CDR3 protein: CAISELESLGGKNIQYF
clone size: -; D gene: -; V gene: TRBV3-1; J gene: TRBJ2-1; CDR3 DNA: TGTGCCAGCAGCCCCAACCCGGGACGGGTAGAGCAGTTCTTC; CDR3 protein: CASSPNPGRVEQFF
clone size: -; D gene: -; V gene: TRBV29-1; J gene: TRBJ1-4; CDR3 DNA: TGCAGCGTTGTGGACCCGGTCGGGACTAATGAAAAACTGTTTTTT; CDR3 protein: CSVVDPVGTNEKLFF
clone size: -; D gene: -; V gene: TRBV5-1; J gene: TRBJ2-3; CDR3 DNA: TGCGCCAGCAGCTTGGGGGAACGGCATGTAGATACGCAGTATTTT; CDR3 protein: CASSLGERHVDTQYF
clone size: -; D gene: -; V gene: TRBV20-1; J gene: TRBJ2-3; CDR3 DNA: TGCAGTGCTCCCCCCCTCCGCGGCACAGATACGCAGTATTTT; CDR3 protein: CSAPPLRGTDTQYF
clone size: few; D gene: -; V gene: TRBV10-3; J gene: TRBJ2-3; CDR3 DNA: TGTGCCAGCGTCTCGCGGGACACCTCCACAGATACGCAGTATTTT; CDR3 protein: CASVSRDTSTDTQYF
clone size: few; D gene: -; V gene: TRBV15; J gene: TRBJ2-3; CDR3 DNA: TGTGCCACCAGCAAGACAAGGGAAGATACGCAGTATTTT; CDR3 protein: CATSKTREDTQYF
clone size: -; D gene: -; V gene: TRBV20-1; J gene: TRBJ2-7; CDR3 DNA: TGCAGTGCTAGCGTCGGGACCAACACCGCGAGAACCTACGAGCAGTACTTC; CDR3 protein: CSASVGTNTARTYEQYF
clone size: -; D gene: TRBD2; V gene: TRBV2; J gene: TRBJ2-3; CDR3 DNA: TGTGCCAGCAGAGCTCCGGGACTAGCGGTTTCAGATACGCAGTATTTT; CDR3 protein: CASRAPGLAVSDTQYF
clone size: -; D gene: TRBD1; V gene: TRBV6-5; J gene: TRBJ2-3; CDR3 DNA: TGTGCCAGCAGTTACTCGAACAGGGGGGGCACAGATACGCAGTATTTT; CDR3 protein: CASSYSNRGGTDTQYF
clone size: -; D gene: TRBD1; V gene: TRBV11-2; J gene: TRBJ2-1; CDR3 DNA: TGTGCCAGCAGCTCAAAGCCGGGACAGGGAATCTACAATGAGCAGTTCTTC; CDR3 protein: CASSSKPGQGIYNEQFF
clone size: few; D gene: TRBD1; V gene: TRBV5-1; J gene: TRBJ2-3; CDR3 DNA: TGCGCCAGCAGCCTAGGGACAGTTACAGATACGCAGTATTTT; CDR3 protein: CASSLGTVTDTQYF
clone size: many; D gene: TRBD1; V gene: TRBV10-3; J gene: TRBJ1-2; CDR3 DNA: TGTGCCATCAGTGAGTCGGGGACAGCCAATAACTATGGCTACACCTTC; CDR3 protein: CAISESGTANNYGYTF
clone size: few; D gene: TRBD1; V gene: TRBV5-8; J gene: TRBJ2-3; CDR3 DNA: TGTGCCAGCAGCTGGGGGACAGCTCCTCGGGCCCATACGCAGTATTTT; CDR3 protein: CASSWGTAPRAHTQYF